The rows below give T cell receptor beta chains drawn from one sample of a study of T cell responses to AZD1222 COVID-19 vaccine. Profiled with immunoSEQ multiplex PCR; TCRdb holds only in-frame clones, not every one. This table has about 170,000 clones, roughly 87% appearing once. The starting material was peripheral blood, obtained 28 days after the second AZD1222 dose. Source of these receptors: an adult who received the AZD1222 COVID-19 vaccine. Each CDR3 is given with its conserved first and last residue. D genes are given only for firm matches. Size is stated for part of the rows, as once, few or many counts, or as a class when the clone is expanded.

length: 13
size: -
J: TRBJ1-2
V: TRBV2
D: -
DNA: TGTGCCAGCTTTGCGGGTTTTGAGTATGGCTACACCTTC
CDR3: CASFAGFEYGYTF

length: 15
size: -
J: TRBJ1-2
V: TRBV4-1
D: -
DNA: TGCGCCAGCAGCCAAGGACGGACAGTATTTTATGGCTACACCTTC
CDR3: CASSQGRTVFYGYTF

length: 15
size: -
J: TRBJ1-6
V: TRBV28
D: -
DNA: TGTGCCAGCAGTTCATTATCGTTCTATAATTCACCCCTCCACTTT
CDR3: CASSSLSFYNSPLHF

length: 14
size: -
J: TRBJ2-7
V: TRBV19
D: TRBD2
DNA: TGTGCCAGTGCGCTTTCGGGGGGGCTAAACGAGCAGTACTTC
CDR3: CASALSGGLNEQYF

length: 16
size: -
J: TRBJ1-2
V: TRBV10-3
D: TRBD1
DNA: TGTGCCATCAGTGCCCAGAGGACAGGGGACAACTATGGCTACACCTTC
CDR3: CAISAQRTGDNYGYTF

length: 18
size: -
J: TRBJ2-3
V: TRBV5-1
D: -
DNA: TGCGCCAGCAGCTTGAATGCCTTCATACAGGGAACGGCAGATACGCAGTATTTT
CDR3: CASSLNAFIQGTADTQYF

length: 14
size: -
J: TRBJ2-7
V: TRBV5-1
D: -
DNA: TGCGCCAGCAGCCCGGAGGGACAGAGCTGGGAGCAGTACTTC
CDR3: CASSPEGQSWEQYF

length: 14
size: -
J: TRBJ1-2
V: TRBV5-1
D: -
DNA: TGCGCCAGCAGCTTGGACAGGGCTTACTATGGCTACACCTTC
CDR3: CASSLDRAYYGYTF

length: 11
size: -
J: TRBJ1-1
V: TRBV20-1
D: TRBD1
DNA: TGCAGTGCTGCCTACAGGGGGAAAGCTTTCTTT
CDR3: CSAAYRGKAFF

length: 17
size: -
J: TRBJ2-6
V: TRBV5-1
D: TRBD1
DNA: TGCGCCAGCACTTTACAGGGGGTGATTTCTGGGGCCAACGTCCTGACTTTC
CDR3: CASTLQGVISGANVLTF

length: 15
size: once
J: TRBJ1-2
V: TRBV30
D: TRBD1
DNA: TGTGCCTGGAGTGGTCAGCAGGGGGAGGTCTATGGCTACACCTTC
CDR3: CAWSGQQGEVYGYTF

length: 15
size: -
J: TRBJ2-6
V: TRBV29-1
D: -
DNA: TGCAGCGTGAGGGGTTACAGGGCTGGGGCCAACGTCCTGACTTTC
CDR3: CSVRGYRAGANVLTF

length: 14
size: -
J: TRBJ2-7
V: TRBV7-2
D: -
DNA: TGTGCCAGCAGCTCCCCCCCGGGCTCCTACGAGCAGTACTTC
CDR3: CASSSPPGSYEQYF

length: 16
size: -
J: TRBJ2-3
V: TRBV5-8
D: TRBD2
DNA: TGTGCCAGCAGCTTGGTGCGGGGGACTAGCACAGATACGCAGTATTTT
CDR3: CASSLVRGTSTDTQYF